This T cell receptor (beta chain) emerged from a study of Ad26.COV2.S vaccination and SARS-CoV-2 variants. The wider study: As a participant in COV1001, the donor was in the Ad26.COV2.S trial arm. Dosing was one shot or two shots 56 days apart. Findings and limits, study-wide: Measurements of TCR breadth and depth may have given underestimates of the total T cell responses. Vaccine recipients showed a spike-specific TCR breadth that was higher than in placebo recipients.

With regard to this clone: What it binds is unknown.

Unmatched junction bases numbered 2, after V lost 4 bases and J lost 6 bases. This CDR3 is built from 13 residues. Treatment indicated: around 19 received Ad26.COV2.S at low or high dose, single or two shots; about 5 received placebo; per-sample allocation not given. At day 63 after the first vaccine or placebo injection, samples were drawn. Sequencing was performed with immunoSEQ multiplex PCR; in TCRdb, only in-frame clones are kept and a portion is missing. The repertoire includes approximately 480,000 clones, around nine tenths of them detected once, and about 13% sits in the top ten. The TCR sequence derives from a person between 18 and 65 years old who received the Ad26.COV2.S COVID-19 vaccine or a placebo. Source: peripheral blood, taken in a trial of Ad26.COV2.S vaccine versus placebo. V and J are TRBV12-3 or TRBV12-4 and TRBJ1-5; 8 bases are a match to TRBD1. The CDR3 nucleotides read TGTGCCAGCAGTTACAGGGGGATTCAGCCCCAGCATTTT. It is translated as CASSYRGIQPQHF.